This T cell receptor (beta chain) was observed in a study of response to subunit inactivated influenza vaccine. Germline CDR1 SGHRS, CDR2 YFSETQ. The CDR3 is 14 amino acids. Trimming left V 0 bases short and J 4 bases short, with 8 bases between. Many counts were recorded for this clonotype. TCRdb used MiXCR to reprocess the RT-PCR reads, holding one entry per CDR3 protein. This sample has hundreds of thousands of distinct CDR3 sequences; approximately 10% occur once, and the top ten carry roughly 10%. This TCR came from a man in his forties or fifties who received an inactivated influenza vaccine. The source was PBMCs from blood, collected on the day of vaccination. The chain carries TRBV5-1 and TRBJ2-1; D is possibly TRBD2 (6 bases). CDR3 nucleotide sequence: TGCGCCAGCAGCTTGGGCGGGATGTACAATGAGCAGTTCTTC. Its translation is CASSLGGMYNEQFF. Together with reference TRBV5-1 and TRBJ2-1, the CDR3 gives the full variable domain: KAGVTQTPRYLIKTRGQQVTLSCSPISGHRSVSWYQQTPGQGLQFLFEYFSETQRNKGNFPGRFSGRQFSNSRSEMNVSTLELGDSALYLCASSLGGMYNEQFFGPGTRLTVL.